Included here is one T cell receptor (beta chain) sequence, with context. PCR employed 60 Vbeta and 13 Jbeta primers. The repertoire was sequenced with immunoSEQ multiplex PCR; TCRdb's copy has only in-frame clones and lacks some. The sample records approximately 86,000 clones, around 84% being singletons. This entry belongs to a study of cytomegalovirus exposure and HLA in healthy donors. CDR1 and CDR2 (germline): KGHSH, LQKENI. V gave up 3 bases and J gave up 3 bases, with 15 bases separating them. The CDR3 runs to 15 residues. The source of this sequence is a man between 40 and 49 years old in good health and CMV-seropositive. Sequencing was performed on PBMCs. The chain is built from TRBV18 and TRBJ2-7; D is possibly TRBD2 (6 bases). CDR3 loop: CASSPVASDLYEQYF. The CDR3 nucleotides read TGTGCCAGCTCACCGGTTGCTAGCGACCTCTACGAGCAGTACTTC.